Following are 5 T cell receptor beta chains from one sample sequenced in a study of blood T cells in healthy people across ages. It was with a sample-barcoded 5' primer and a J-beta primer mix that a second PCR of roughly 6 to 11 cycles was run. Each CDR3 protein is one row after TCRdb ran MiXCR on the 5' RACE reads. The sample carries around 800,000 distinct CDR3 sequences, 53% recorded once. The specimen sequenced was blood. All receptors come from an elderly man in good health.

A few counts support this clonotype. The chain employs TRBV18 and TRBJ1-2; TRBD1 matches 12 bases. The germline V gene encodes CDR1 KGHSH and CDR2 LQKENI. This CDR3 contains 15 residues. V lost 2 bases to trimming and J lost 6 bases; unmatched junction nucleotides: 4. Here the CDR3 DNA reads TGTGCCAGCTCACCAACGGGACAGGGGGCACATGGCTACACCTTC. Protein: CASSPTGQGAHGYTF.

This chain's CDR3 is CASSYAFAAGDYEQYF. As DNA, the CDR3 is TGCGCCAGCAGCTACGCATTCGCGGCAGGAGACTACGAGCAGTACTTC. V usage is TRBV5-1 and J usage is TRBJ2-4; D uncertain. The J call may be incorrect, as the DNA end agrees better with TRBJ2-7. Per the germline V gene, CDR1 is SGHRS and CDR2 is YFSETQ. The CDR3 totals 16 residues.

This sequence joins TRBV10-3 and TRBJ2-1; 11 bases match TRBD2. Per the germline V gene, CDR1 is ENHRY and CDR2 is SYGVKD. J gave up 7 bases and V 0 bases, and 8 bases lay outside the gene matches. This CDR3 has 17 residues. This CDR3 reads CAISESALAGVWNEQFF. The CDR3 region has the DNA TGTGCCATCAGTGAGTCGGCACTAGCGGGAGTCTGGAATGAGCAGTTCTTC.

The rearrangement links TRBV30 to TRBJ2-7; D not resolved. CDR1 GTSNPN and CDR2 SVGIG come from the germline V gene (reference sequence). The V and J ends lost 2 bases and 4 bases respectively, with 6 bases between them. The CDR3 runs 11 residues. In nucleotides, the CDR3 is TGTGCCTGGAGTACGATTTACGAGCAGTACTTC. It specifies CAWSTIYEQYF.

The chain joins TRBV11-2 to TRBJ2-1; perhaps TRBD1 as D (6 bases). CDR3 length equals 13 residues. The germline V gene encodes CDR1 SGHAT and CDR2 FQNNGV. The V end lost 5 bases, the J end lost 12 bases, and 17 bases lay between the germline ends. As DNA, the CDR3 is TGTGCCAGCAGCCGGATCGGGACATATGGGCAGTTCTTC. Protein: CASSRIGTYGQFF.